The rows below give T cell receptor beta chains drawn from one sample of a study of blood T cell repertoires in COVID-19. Profiled with immunoSEQ multiplex PCR; TCRdb holds only in-frame clones, not every one. The sample consists of 100,000 to 150,000 clones, about nine tenths of them appearing once. The sample taken for sequencing was peripheral blood. The receptors were gathered from a man in his 70s who had recovered from COVID-19. CDR3s include the opening cysteine and the closing phenylalanine or tryptophan. Each record gives: V gene, clone size, D gene, J gene, CDR3 DNA, CDR3 protein. The D gene is left open where the match is weak. Size values are once, few and many counts, or a class for expanded clones, and some rows have none.

>TRBV28|once|.|TRBJ2-7
TGTGCCTTATCGGGGGTCAACGGGGCCTACGAGCAGTACTTC
CALSGVNGAYEQYF
>TRBV2|few|TRBD1|TRBJ1-1
TGTGCCAGCAGTGACCTCCGGGACAGGGACACTGAAGCTTTCTTT
CASSDLRDRDTEAFF
>TRBV24-1|once|.|TRBJ2-2
TGTGCCACCAGTCCAGACACCGGGGAGCTGTTTTTT
CATSPDTGELFF
>TRBV5-1|.|.|TRBJ2-3
TGCGCCAGCAGCGACATCTCAAGCACAGATACGCAGTATTTT
CASSDISSTDTQYF
>TRBV18|.|.|TRBJ1-4
TGTGCCAGCTCACTCCAGGGTTTGGATGAAAAACTGTTTTTT
CASSLQGLDEKLFF
>TRBV5-4|.|TRBD2|TRBJ2-1
TGTGCCAGCAGCTTATGGACTAGCGGGGGGGCGAATGAGCAGTTCTTC
CASSLWTSGGANEQFF
>TRBV25-1|.|.|TRBJ1-4
TGTGCCAGCAGTGAGTGGGGCTTCCACCCTTCAACTAATGAAAAACTGTTTTTT
CASSEWGFHPSTNEKLFF
>TRBV28|once|.|TRBJ1-4
TGTGCCAGCAGTTTCAGGGGTCGTGAAAAACTGTTTTTT
CASSFRGREKLFF
>TRBV5-1|.|.|TRBJ2-2
TGCGCCAGCAGCTCCTCCAGGGGTGAGAACACCGGGGAGCTGTTTTTT
CASSSSRGENTGELFF
>TRBV6-1|medium-sized|.|TRBJ1-1
TGTGCCAGCAGTGAGGGGGCGCACACTGAAGCTTTCTTT
CASSEGAHTEAFF
>TRBV4-2|once|.|TRBJ2-1
TGTGCCAGCAGCCAAGGGCCTTCGCACAATGAGCAGTTCTTC
CASSQGPSHNEQFF
>TRBV7-9|.|.|TRBJ2-1
TGTGCCAGCAGCTTCACTAGCCCGATGACAGATGAGCAGTTCTTC
CASSFTSPMTDEQFF
>TRBV5-6|.|.|TRBJ1-2
TGTGCCAGCAGCTTGGAACAGGTCTATGGCTACACCTTC
CASSLEQVYGYTF
>TRBV7-2|few|.|TRBJ2-5
TGTGCCAGCAGCTCACAAGAGACCCAGTACTTC
CASSSQETQYF
>TRBV7-2|.|TRBD1|TRBJ2-1
TGTGCCAGCAGCACCCGGGACAGGGGCCATGAGCAGTTCTTC
CASSTRDRGHEQFF
>TRBV14|.|TRBD2|TRBJ2-1
TGTGCCAGCAGCCAAGACTGGGCGGGAGGGCCCGGAAATGAGCAGTTCTTC
CASSQDWAGGPGNEQFF
>TRBV27|.|.|TRBJ2-7
TGTGCCAGCAAATACAGGTCCATCAGCTCCTACGAGCAGTACTTC
CASKYRSISSYEQYF
>TRBV19|.|.|TRBJ1-3
TGTACCTCCTTTTCTCTGGACAACGATGGAAACACCATATATTTT
CTSFSLDNDGNTIYF
>TRBV12-3/TRBV12-4|.|.|TRBJ1-2
TGTGCCAGCAGTTTCGGGTCCTATGGCTACACCTTC
CASSFGSYGYTF
>TRBV7-8|.|TRBD1|TRBJ1-5
TGTGCCAGCAGCTCCAGGGGGCAAGGCAATCAGCCCCAGCATTTT
CASSSRGQGNQPQHF
>TRBV3-1/TRBV3-2|.|.|TRBJ1-2
TGTGCCAGCACCAACACGGGGGGAGCGGGTCTTGGCTACACCTTC
CASTNTGGAGLGYTF
>TRBV9|.|.|TRBJ2-2
TGTGCCAGCAGCGTAGCAGTTGGCGGGACCGGGGAGCTGTTTTTT
CASSVAVGGTGELFF
>TRBV7-3|.|TRBD2|TRBJ2-1
TGTGCCAGCAGTCAAGCGGGGGGGCACGATAATGAGCAGTTCTTC
CASSQAGGHDNEQFF
>TRBV3-1/TRBV3-2|.|.|TRBJ2-6
TGTGCCAGCAGCCCCGGACAGTTGGGCCTATCTGGGGCCAACGTCCTGACTTTC
CASSPGQLGLSGANVLTF
>TRBV5-1|.|TRBD1|TRBJ2-2
TGCGCCAGCAGCCTCGGGACAGCAAACACCGGGGAGCTGTTTTTT
CASSLGTANTGELFF
>TRBV30|.|TRBD2|TRBJ2-7
TGTGCCTGGAGTGTAACTAGCGGTGGGAGATACGAGCAGTACTTC
CAWSVTSGGRYEQYF
>TRBV10-3|.|TRBD1|TRBJ2-7
TGTGCCATCACCCCGGACAGGGGAACCTACGAGCAGTACTTC
CAITPDRGTYEQYF
>TRBV6-5|.|.|TRBJ2-1
TGTGCCAGCAGTTACTCCCGCGGAGCGGGTGAGCAGTTCTTC
CASSYSRGAGEQFF
>TRBV5-1|.|.|TRBJ2-1
TGCGCCAGCAGCTTGATGGCCTCCTACAATGAGCAGTTCTTC
CASSLMASYNEQFF
>TRBV6-5|once|.|TRBJ1-5
TGTGCCAGCAGTCCACTCTCAGGCGGCAATCAGCCCCAGCATTTT
CASSPLSGGNQPQHF
>TRBV7-2|.|TRBD1|TRBJ2-7
TGTGCCAGCAGCCCATGGACAGGGTTGTACGAGCAGTACTTC
CASSPWTGLYEQYF
>TRBV5-5|.|.|TRBJ1-3
TGTGCCAGCAGCTTGTTCGGGTCTAGCTCTGGAAACACCATATATTTT
CASSLFGSSSGNTIYF
>TRBV2|.|.|TRBJ2-7
TGTGCCACAAACTCTGCAAACTACGAGCAGTACTTC
CATNSANYEQYF
>TRBV28|.|.|TRBJ2-1
TGTGCCAGCAGTGCCCCGGGACTTGGGATTAGCTCCTACAATGAGCAGTTCTTC
CASSAPGLGISSYNEQFF
>TRBV5-1|once|TRBD1|TRBJ1-4
TGCGCCAGTTCGACAGGGGCTAATGAAAAACTGTTTTTT
CASSTGANEKLFF
>TRBV5-4|.|TRBD1|TRBJ1-2
TGTGCCAGCAGCTTGAAGACAGGGGAGTCATCTGGCTACACCTTC
CASSLKTGESSGYTF
>TRBV10-3|.|.|TRBJ2-5
TGTGCCATCAGCCCTACAGGGATGGAGACCCAGTACTTC
CAISPTGMETQYF
>TRBV7-2|.|.|TRBJ1-2
TGTGCCAGCAGCTTACTTGTAGGGCGGGATGGCTACACCTTC
CASSLLVGRDGYTF
>TRBV5-4|.|TRBD2|TRBJ2-2
TGTGCCAGCAGCAAAGCGGGGGGGCCGGTCGGGGAGCTGTTTTTT
CASSKAGGPVGELFF
>TRBV28|once|TRBD2|TRBJ2-3
TGTGCCAGCAGGGAACCGGGACTAGCCACTAGCACAGATACGCAGTATTTT
CASREPGLATSTDTQYF
>TRBV24-1|.|TRBD1|TRBJ2-1
TGTGCCACCAGTGACTCAGGGGGATACAATGAGCAGTTCTTC
CATSDSGGYNEQFF
>TRBV27|.|.|TRBJ1-1
TGTGCCAGCAGTCCAAGGATGCGGGGTTGGATGAACACTGAAGCTTTCTTT
CASSPRMRGWMNTEAFF
>TRBV30|.|TRBD2|TRBJ2-3
TGTGCCTGGATCGTAGCGGGAGAGGCGTATACGCAGTATTTT
CAWIVAGEAYTQYF
>TRBV4-1|.|.|TRBJ2-7
TGCGCCAGCAGCCCCTGGACAGGGAGGGGAAACGAGCAGTACTTC
CASSPWTGRGNEQYF
>TRBV4-2|.|.|TRBJ2-7
TGTGCCAGCAGCCAAGAGAGGGGGACCTACGAGCAGTACTTC
CASSQERGTYEQYF
>TRBV6-5|.|.|TRBJ2-3
TGTGCCAGCAGTTCTCCCGGTAGCTCCTCAGATACGCAGTATTTT
CASSSPGSSSDTQYF
>TRBV2|.|TRBD1|TRBJ2-2
TGTGCCAGCAGGGCTACAGGGGGCGGGGAGCTGTTTTTT
CASRATGGGELFF
>TRBV28|.|.|TRBJ2-7
TGTGCCAGCAGAAGGGAGGAGAGCTCCTACGAGCAGTACTTC
CASRREESSYEQYF
>TRBV11-2|.|TRBD1|TRBJ2-4
TGTGCCAGCAGCTTAGGGACAGGGGCCGGCAAAAACATTCAGTACTTC
CASSLGTGAGKNIQYF
>TRBV11-2|.|TRBD2|TRBJ2-5
TGTGCCAGCAGCTTAACTAGCGGGGTAGTAGAGACCCAGTACTTC
CASSLTSGVVETQYF
>TRBV5-4|.|TRBD1|TRBJ1-2
TGTGCCAGCAGCAACGGGACAGGGACCGCTAACTATGGCTACACCTTC
CASSNGTGTANYGYTF
>TRBV6-6|once|.|TRBJ1-1
TGTGCCAGCAGTTACGGACAGAGATACACTGAAGCTTTCTTT
CASSYGQRYTEAFF
>TRBV6-5|.|TRBD1|TRBJ1-3
TGTGCCACCGACAGGGGGCAAGGAGGAAACACCATATATTTT
CATDRGQGGNTIYF
>TRBV4-3|.|TRBD1|TRBJ2-3
TGCGCCAGCAGTCGCCTTGGACAGGGGAGCACAGATACGCAGTATTTT
CASSRLGQGSTDTQYF
>TRBV27|few|TRBD2|TRBJ2-1
TGTGCCAGCAGTTTAGGTAGCGGGGTAGGGTATGAGCAGTTCTTC
CASSLGSGVGYEQFF
>TRBV10-3|.|TRBD1|TRBJ2-2
TGTGCCATCAGTGATCACGCAGGGGGTGTCGGCGGGGAGCTGTTTTTT
CAISDHAGGVGGELFF
>TRBV28|.|TRBD2|TRBJ2-5
TGTGCCAGCAGCCTCGGTGGGACTAGAGAGACCCAGTACTTC
CASSLGGTRETQYF